Reported below is one T cell receptor beta chain. TCRdb keeps only in-frame clones here, not all; method: immunoSEQ multiplex PCR. Among 200,000 to 250,000 clones listed, 86% were seen once. This record comes from a study of blood T cell repertoires in COVID-19. Across the study: PBMCs, B-cell-depleted T cells, or T cells were the source of the cDNA or gDNA that made up the material.

This CDR3 contains 12 residues. V lost 6 bases to trimming and J lost 2 bases, with 7 bases between them. Sequencing used peripheral blood. This chain connects TRBV12-3 or TRBV12-4 to TRBJ2-5; D is perhaps TRBD1 (6 bases). The origin of this receptor is a man over 45 with acute or convalescent COVID-19. The CDR3 DNA sequence: TGTGCCAGCAGAGGACAGCAAGAGACCCAGTACTTC. This gives the protein CASRGQQETQYF.